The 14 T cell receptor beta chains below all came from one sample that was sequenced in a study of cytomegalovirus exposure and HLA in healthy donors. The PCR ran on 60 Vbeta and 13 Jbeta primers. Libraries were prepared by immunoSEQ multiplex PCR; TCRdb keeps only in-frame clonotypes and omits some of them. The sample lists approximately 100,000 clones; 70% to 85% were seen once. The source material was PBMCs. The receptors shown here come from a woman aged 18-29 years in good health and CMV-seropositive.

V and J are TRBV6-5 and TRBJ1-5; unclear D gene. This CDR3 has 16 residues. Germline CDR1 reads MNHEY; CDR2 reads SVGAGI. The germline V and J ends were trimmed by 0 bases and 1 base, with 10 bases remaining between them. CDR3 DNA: TGTGCCAGCAGTTACTCGAGCCCCGGGAGCAATCAGCCCCAGCATTTT. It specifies CASSYSSPGSNQPQHF.

The CDR3 spells CASSWSSGRGGWNEQFF. CDR3 coding DNA: TGCGCCAGCAGCTGGTCTAGCGGGAGAGGGGGATGGAATGAGCAGTTCTTC. The rearrangement joins TRBV5-1 to TRBJ2-1; 10 nucleotides match TRBD2. Germline lookup yields CDR1 SGHRS and CDR2 YFSETQ. The ends lost 3 bases at V and 7 bases at J; junction bases unmatched: 13. This CDR3 region has 17 residues. The full variable domain, with the rest looked up from reference TRBV5-1 and TRBJ2-1, is KAGVTQTPRYLIKTRGQQVTLSCSPISGHRSVSWYQQTPGQGLQFLFEYFSETQRNKGNFPGRFSGRQFSNSRSEMNVSTLELGDSALYLCASSWSSGRGGWNEQFFGPGTRLTVL.

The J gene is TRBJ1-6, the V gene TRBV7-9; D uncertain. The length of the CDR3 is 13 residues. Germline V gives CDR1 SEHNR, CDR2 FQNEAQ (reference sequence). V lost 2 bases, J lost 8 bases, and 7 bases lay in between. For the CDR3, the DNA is TGTGCCAGCAGCTTAAGTGACTATTCACCCCTCCACTTT. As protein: CASSLSDYSPLHF.

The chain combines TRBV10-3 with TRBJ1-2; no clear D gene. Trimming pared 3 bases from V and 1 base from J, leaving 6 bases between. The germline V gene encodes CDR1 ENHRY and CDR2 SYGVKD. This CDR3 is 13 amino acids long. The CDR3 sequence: CAISEVSNYGYTF. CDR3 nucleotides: TGTGCCATCAGTGAAGTCAGTAACTATGGCTACACCTTC.

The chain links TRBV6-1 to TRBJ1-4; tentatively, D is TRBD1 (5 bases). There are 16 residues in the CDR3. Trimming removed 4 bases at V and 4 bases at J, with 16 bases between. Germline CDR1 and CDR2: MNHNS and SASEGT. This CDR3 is CASSGRDSYVNEKLFF. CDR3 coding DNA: TGTGCCAGCAGTGGGAGGGACTCCTACGTTAATGAAAAACTGTTTTTT.

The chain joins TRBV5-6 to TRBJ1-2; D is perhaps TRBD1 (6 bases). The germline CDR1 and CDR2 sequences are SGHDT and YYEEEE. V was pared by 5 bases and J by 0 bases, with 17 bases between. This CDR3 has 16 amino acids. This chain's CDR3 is CASSQLRQAPNYGYTF. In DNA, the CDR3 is TGTGCCAGCAGTCAATTAAGACAGGCGCCTAACTATGGCTACACCTTC. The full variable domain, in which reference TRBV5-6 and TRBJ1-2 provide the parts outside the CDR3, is DAGVTQSPTHLIKTRGQQVTLRCSPKSGHDTVSWYQQALGQGPQFIFQYYEEEERQRGNFPDRFSGHQFPNYSSELNVNALLLGDSALYLCASSQLRQAPNYGYTFGSGTRLTVV.

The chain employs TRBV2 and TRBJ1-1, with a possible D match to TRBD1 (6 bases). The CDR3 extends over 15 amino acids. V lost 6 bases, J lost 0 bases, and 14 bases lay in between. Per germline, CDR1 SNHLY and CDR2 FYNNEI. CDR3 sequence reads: CASRPRGAMNTEAFF. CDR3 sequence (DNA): TGTGCCAGCAGACCCCGGGGGGCGATGAACACTGAAGCTTTCTTT.

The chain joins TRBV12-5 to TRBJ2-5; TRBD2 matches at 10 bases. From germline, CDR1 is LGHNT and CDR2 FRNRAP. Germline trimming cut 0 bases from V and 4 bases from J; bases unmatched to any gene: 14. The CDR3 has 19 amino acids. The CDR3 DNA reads TGTGCTAGTGGTTTGGTACCCTACGGACTAGCGGAGGGGGGAGAGACCCAGTACTTC. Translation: CASGLVPYGLAEGGETQYF. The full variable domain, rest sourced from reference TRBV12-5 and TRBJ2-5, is DARVTQTPRHKVTEMGQEVTMRCQPILGHNTVFWYRQTMMQGLELLAYFRNRAPLDDSGMPKDRFSAEMPDATLATLKIQPSEPRDSAVYFCASGLVPYGLAEGGETQYFGPGTRLLVL.

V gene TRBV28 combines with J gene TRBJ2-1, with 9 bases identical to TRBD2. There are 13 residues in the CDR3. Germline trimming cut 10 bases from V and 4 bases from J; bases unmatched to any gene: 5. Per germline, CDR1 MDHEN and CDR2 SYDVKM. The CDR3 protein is CATETSGYNEQFF. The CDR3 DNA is TGTGCCACCGAGACTAGCGGATACAATGAGCAGTTCTTC.

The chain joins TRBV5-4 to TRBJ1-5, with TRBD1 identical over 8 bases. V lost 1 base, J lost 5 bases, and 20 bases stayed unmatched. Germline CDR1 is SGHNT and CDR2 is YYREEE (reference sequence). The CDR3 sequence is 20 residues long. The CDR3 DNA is TGTGCCAGCAGCTTGAAACTCGCCAAACAGGGGGTTCTCGGTCATCAGCCCCAGCATTTT. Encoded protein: CASSLKLAKQGVLGHQPQHF.

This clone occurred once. This chain's CDR3 is CASSRGTGDYSPLHF. The CDR3 DNA follows: TGTGCCAGCAGCCGGGGGACAGGGGATTATTCACCCCTCCACTTT. The gene calls are TRBV28 and TRBJ1-6, with 10 bases fitting TRBD1. The CDR3 has 15 amino acids. CDR1 MDHEN and CDR2 SYDVKM come from the germline V gene. J lost 8 bases, V lost 6 bases, and 7 bases had no gene match.

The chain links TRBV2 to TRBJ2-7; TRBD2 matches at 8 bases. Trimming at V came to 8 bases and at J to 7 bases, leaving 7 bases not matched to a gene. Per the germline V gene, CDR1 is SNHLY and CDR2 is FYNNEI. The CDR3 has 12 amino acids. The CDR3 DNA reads TGTGCCAGCGTCGGACTAGCTGGTGAGCAGTACTTC. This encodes CASVGLAGEQYF. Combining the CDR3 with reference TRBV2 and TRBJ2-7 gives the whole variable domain EPEVTQTPSHQVTQMGQEVILRCVPISNHLYFYWYRQILGQKVEFLVSFYNNEISEKSEIFDDQFSVERPDGSNFTLKIRSTKLEDSAMYFCASVGLAGEQYFGPGTRLTVT.

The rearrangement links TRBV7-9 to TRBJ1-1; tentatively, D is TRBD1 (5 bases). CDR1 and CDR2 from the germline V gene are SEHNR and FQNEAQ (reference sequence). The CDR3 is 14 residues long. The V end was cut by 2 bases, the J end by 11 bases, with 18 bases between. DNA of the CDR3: TGTGCCAGCAGCTTAATTGGCGGGGACCCCGATGCTTTCTTT. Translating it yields CASSLIGGDPDAFF.

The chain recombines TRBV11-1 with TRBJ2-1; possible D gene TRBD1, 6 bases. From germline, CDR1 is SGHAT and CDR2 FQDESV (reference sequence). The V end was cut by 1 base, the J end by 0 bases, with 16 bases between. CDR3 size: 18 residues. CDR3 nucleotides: TGTGCCAGCAGCTTAGTCAGGGGACCCCCGAGCTCCTACAATGAGCAGTTCTTC. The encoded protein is CASSLVRGPPSSYNEQFF. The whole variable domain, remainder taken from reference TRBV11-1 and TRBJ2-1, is EAEVAQSPRYKITEKSQAVAFWCDPISGHATLYWYRQILGQGPELLVQFQDESVVDDSQLPKDRFSAERLKGVDSTLKIQPAELGDSAMYLCASSLVRGPPSSYNEQFFGPGTRLTVL.